These 12 T cell receptor beta chains share one sample of origin, sequenced in a study of shared clonotypes between healthy human individuals. This table comes from immunoSEQ multiplex PCR, and its TCRdb copy is limited to in-frame clones, with some not included. The repertoire holds 95,000 to 120,000 clones, with 68% as singletons. The sequenced sample consisted of memory CD8+ T cells sorted from blood. Subset described: CD45RO+ cells pooled with CCR7-negative TemRA cells. These receptors were taken from a woman aged 25 to 39 in good health.

This clone was counted at least ten times. The chain is built from TRBV6-1 and TRBJ2-7; 11 nucleotides agree with TRBD1. CDR3 length: 15 residues. With 0 bases clipped from V and 3 bases from J, the junction kept 1 base outside the gene matches. Germline values: CDR1 MNHNS, CDR2 SASEGT. Here the CDR3 DNA reads TGTGCCAGCAGTGAAGCGGGGACAGGGGGCTACGAGCAGTACTTC. As protein: CASSEAGTGGYEQYF.

A few counts support this clone. The rearrangement links TRBV15 to TRBJ2-7, with D maybe TRBD1 (5 bases). CDR1 LNHNV and CDR2 YYDKDF come from the germline V gene (reference sequence). V lost 0 bases to trimming and J lost 2 bases, with 11 bases between them. The CDR3 consists of 15 residues. The CDR3 is CATSRDHDSAYEQYF. The DNA for the CDR3 is TGTGCCACCAGCAGAGATCACGACAGCGCCTACGAGCAGTACTTC.

CDR3 sequence: CASSTENEKLFF. The DNA for the CDR3 is TGTGCCAGCAGCACCGAGAATGAAAAACTGTTTTTT. The rearrangement links TRBV12-1 to TRBJ1-4. TRBV12-1 is described as a pseudogene. This CDR3 has 12 amino acids.

Concerning this clone: Other nucleotide sequences from this sample produce the same CDR3. The chain carries TRBV27 and TRBJ1-5; D call uncertain. The CDR3 covers 14 residues. Trimming removed 5 bases from V and 1 base from J, with 9 bases in between. Germline V gives CDR1 MNHEY, CDR2 SMNVEV (reference sequence). The CDR3 spells CASSPNSSNQPQHF. The CDR3 nucleotides read TGTGCCAGCAGTCCGAACAGCAGCAATCAGCCCCAGCATTTT.

V and J are TRBV13 and TRBJ2-6; tentatively, D is TRBD1 (6 bases). CDR3 length equals 16 residues. Trimming pared 4 bases from V and 4 bases from J, leaving 14 bases between. Looked up from germline, CDR1 is PRHDT and CDR2 is FYEKMQ (reference sequence). The CDR3 loop is CASSSDSPRGANVLTF. In DNA, the CDR3 is TGTGCCAGCAGCTCGGACAGCCCTCGCGGGGCCAACGTCCTGACTTTC.

This clone was observed a handful of times. This chain connects TRBV7-9 to TRBJ1-2; D not certain. Trimming took off 7 bases at V and 2 bases at J, with 14 bases between the two ends. The CDR3 loop spans 14 amino acids. Germline CDR1 is SEHNR and CDR2 is FQNEAQ (reference sequence). DNA for the CDR3: TGTGCCAGCACCCCCGCGGGCAGAAACTATGGCTACACCTTC. Protein sequence: CASTPAGRNYGYTF.

The chain recombines TRBV7-6 with TRBJ2-1; D is uncertain. The CDR3 loop spans 12 amino acids. The V end was cut by 5 bases, the J end by 8 bases, with 10 bases between. Germline V gene data show CDR1 as SGHVS and CDR2 as FNYEAQ. The CDR3 spells CASSHHSDEQFF. As DNA, the CDR3 is TGTGCCAGCAGCCACCACTCGGATGAGCAGTTCTTC. The full variable domain, completed using reference TRBV7-6 and TRBJ2-1, is GAGVSQSPRYKVTKRGQDVALRCDPISGHVSLYWYRQALGQGPEFLTYFNYEAQQDKSGLPNDRFSAERPEGSISTLTIQRTEQRDSAMYRCASSHHSDEQFFGPGTRLTVL.

This clone was detected a few times. The chain is built from TRBV6-1 and TRBJ2-6; a weak D match, TRBD1 (5 bases). The CDR3 is made up of 15 amino acids. The V gene's germline CDR1 is MNHNS and CDR2 SASEGT. V gave up 4 bases and J gave up 0 bases, with 7 bases separating them. The CDR3 sequence is CASSGRVSGANVLTF. In DNA, the CDR3 is TGTGCCAGCAGTGGCAGGGTCTCTGGGGCCAACGTCCTGACTTTC.

This chain joins TRBV19 and TRBJ2-2; weak D call: TRBD2 (5 bases). The germline gives CDR1 LNHDA, CDR2 SQIVND (reference sequence). This CDR3 region has 13 residues. The ends were cut back, 2 bases at V and 6 bases at J, with 7 bases in the middle. DNA of the CDR3: TGTGCCAGTAGTATAAGAGCGGCCGGGGAGCTGTTTTTT. Amino acids: CASSIRAAGELFF.

The V gene is TRBV6-4, the J gene TRBJ2-1; 9 nucleotides line up with TRBD2. V shed 3 bases, J shed 0 bases, and the junction held 0 bases outside the gene matches. Germline lookup yields CDR1 MRHNA and CDR2 SNTAGT. This CDR3 region has 15 residues. The CDR3 is CASSELAGSYNEQFF. The CDR3 DNA is TGTGCCAGCAGTGAACTAGCGGGCTCCTACAATGAGCAGTTCTTC.

The chain joins TRBV7-9 to TRBJ2-7; tentatively, D is TRBD1 (7 bases). Germline V gene lookup returns CDR1 SEHNR and CDR2 FQNEAQ (reference sequence). The CDR3 is 15 amino acids. V was shortened by 2 bases and J by 0 bases, with 11 bases between the two germline ends. The CDR3 DNA reads TGTGCCAGCAGCTTACGACAGGGAGGCTCCTACGAGCAGTACTTC. It codes for CASSLRQGGSYEQYF.

The J gene is TRBJ2-1, the V gene TRBV27; 9 nucleotides match TRBD2. The J segment lost 9 bases and the V segment lost 5 bases, leaving 14 bases of the junction unmatched. The CDR3 contains 16 residues. The V gene's germline CDR1 is MNHEY and CDR2 SMNVEV (reference sequence). The CDR3: CASSPKRGAGAGEQFF. The CDR3 bases are TGTGCCAGCAGTCCAAAGCGGGGGGCGGGAGCGGGTGAGCAGTTCTTC.